This T cell receptor (beta chain) stems from a study of PD-1 blockade in classical Hodgkin lymphoma (dated by TCRdb to the early 2020s). About the study as a whole: A peripheral blood immune signature of response to PD-1 blockade in classical Hodgkin lymphoma was defined using TCR beta sequencing and CyTOF.

The time point label on this specimen signifies: newly diagnosed, previously untreated cHL patient sample. As a comparison group for the relapsed/refractory trial patients, PBMCs were sequenced from patients with newly diagnosed, previously untreated classical Hodgkin lymphoma. Peripheral blood was collected in 8 mL Vacutainer Cell Preparation Tubes, from which PBMCs were isolated by centrifugation and then cryopreserved. Broad study findings and their caveats: The study was limited to a single clinical trial cohort, and causes of repertoire differences, possibly disease activity or prior therapy, remained undefined. Baseline TCR diversity was reported as lower in newly diagnosed patients than in healthy donors, and lower still in relapsed/refractory patients.

The Qiagen DNeasy kit was used to extract genomic DNA from unsorted PBMCs and from the negatively selected CD4+ and CD8+ fractions. Using primers that anneal to V and J segments, immunoSEQ multiplex PCR amplified the TCR beta CDR3 regions. A synthetic immune receptor repertoire was used to minimize amplification bias, and any remaining bias was removed computationally after sequencing. Per the original workflow: Repertoire diversity was quantified as the Shannon entropy index using custom Python scripts. Unsorted, CD4+ and CD8+ repertoires were examined separately, except in combined analyses, for which CD4+ and CD8+ sequences were merged in silico. Sourced from immuneACCESS, this table was stored by TCRdb with only in-frame sequences that have V and J called. A share of the clones is absent; for the studies checked, an unresolved V gene accounts for under half, and the remainder has no known explanation. Clone size and the V and J calls come from that table; the DNA yielded D and trimming. The sample table lists under 80,000 clones, roughly 93% of them with a count of one. Together, the top ten hold 2% to 3% of the sample.

V sheds 6 bases and J sheds 8 bases, leaving 21 bases between their ends. The CDR3 runs 16 amino acids, cysteine and phenylalanine included. Only the CDR3 region is kept as DNA, spanning 48 bases read in frame from base 1. CDR1 and CDR2, per the germline V gene, are SGHRS and YFSETQ. Notes on this clone: The specificity of this receptor is unknown. There are no base qualities to consult, and no much larger clone falls within one base.

The chain was built from TRBV5-1 and TRBJ2-6; no D gene can be assigned with confidence. The sequenced material came from peripheral blood mononuclear cells (PBMCs). This TCR was sampled from a human donor with classical Hodgkin lymphoma. The DNA sequence reads TGCGCCAGCAAGCTTGGAGTCGCAGACTCGACCAACGTCCTGACTTTC. Its product reads: CASKLGVADSTNVLTF.